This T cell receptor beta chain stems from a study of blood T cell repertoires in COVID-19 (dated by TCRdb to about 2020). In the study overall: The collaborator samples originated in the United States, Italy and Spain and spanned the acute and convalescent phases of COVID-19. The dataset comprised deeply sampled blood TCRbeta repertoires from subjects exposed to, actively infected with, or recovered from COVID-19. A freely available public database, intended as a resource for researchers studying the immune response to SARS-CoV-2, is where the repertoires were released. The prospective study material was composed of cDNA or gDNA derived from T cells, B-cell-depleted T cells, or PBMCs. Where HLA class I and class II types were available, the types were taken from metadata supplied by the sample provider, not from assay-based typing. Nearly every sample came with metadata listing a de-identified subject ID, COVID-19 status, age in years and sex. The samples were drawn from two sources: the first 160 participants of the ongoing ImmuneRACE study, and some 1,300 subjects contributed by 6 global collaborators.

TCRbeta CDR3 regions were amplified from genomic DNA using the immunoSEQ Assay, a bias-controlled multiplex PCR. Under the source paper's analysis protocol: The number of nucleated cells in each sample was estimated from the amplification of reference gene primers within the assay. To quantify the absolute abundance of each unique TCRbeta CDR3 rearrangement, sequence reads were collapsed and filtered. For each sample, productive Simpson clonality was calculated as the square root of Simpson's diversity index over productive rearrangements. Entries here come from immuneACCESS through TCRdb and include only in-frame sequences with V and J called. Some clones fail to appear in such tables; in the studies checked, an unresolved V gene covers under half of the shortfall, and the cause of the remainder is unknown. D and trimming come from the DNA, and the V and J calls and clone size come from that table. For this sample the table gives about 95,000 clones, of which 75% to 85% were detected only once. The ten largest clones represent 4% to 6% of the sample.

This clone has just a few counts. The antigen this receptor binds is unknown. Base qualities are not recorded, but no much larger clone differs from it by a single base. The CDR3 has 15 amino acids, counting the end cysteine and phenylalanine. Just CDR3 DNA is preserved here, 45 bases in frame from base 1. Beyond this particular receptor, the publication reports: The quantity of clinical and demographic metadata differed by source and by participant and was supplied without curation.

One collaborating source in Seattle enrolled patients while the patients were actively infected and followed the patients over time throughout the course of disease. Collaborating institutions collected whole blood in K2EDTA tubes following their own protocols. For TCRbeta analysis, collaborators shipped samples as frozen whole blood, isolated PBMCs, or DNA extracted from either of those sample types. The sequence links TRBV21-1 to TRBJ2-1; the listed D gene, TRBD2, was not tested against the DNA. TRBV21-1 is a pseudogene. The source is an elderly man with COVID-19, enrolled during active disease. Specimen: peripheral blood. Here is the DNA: TGTGCCAGCAGCAACCCCGGGACTAGCGGGTATGAGCAGTTCTTC. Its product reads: CASSNPGTSGYEQFF.